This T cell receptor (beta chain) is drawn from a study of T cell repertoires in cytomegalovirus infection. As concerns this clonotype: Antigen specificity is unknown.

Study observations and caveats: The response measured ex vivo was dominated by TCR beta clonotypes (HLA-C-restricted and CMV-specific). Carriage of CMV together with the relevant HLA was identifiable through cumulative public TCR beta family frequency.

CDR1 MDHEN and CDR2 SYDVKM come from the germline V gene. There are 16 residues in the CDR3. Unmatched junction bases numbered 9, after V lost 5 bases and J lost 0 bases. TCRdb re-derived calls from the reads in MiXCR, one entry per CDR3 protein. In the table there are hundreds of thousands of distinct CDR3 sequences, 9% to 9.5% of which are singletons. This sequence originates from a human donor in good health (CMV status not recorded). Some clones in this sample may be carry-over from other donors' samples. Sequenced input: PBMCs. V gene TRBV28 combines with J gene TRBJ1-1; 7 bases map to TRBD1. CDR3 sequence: CASSPRDSYMNTEAFF. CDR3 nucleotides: TGTGCCAGCAGTCCTCGGGACAGTTATATGAACACTGAAGCTTTCTTT.